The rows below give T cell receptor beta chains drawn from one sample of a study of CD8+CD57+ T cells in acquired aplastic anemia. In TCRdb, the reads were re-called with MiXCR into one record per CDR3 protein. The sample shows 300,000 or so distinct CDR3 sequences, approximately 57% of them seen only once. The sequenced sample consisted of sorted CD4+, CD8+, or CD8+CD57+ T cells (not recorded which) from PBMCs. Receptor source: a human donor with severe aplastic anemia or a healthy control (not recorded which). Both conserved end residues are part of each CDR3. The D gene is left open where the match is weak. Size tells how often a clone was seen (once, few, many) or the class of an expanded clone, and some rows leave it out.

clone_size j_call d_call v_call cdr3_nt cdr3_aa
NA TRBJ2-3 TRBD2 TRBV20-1 TGCAGTGCTAGAGGGGGGGCTAGCGGGAGCACAGATACGCAGTATTTT CSARGGASGSTDTQYF
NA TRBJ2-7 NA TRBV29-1 TGCAGCGTCCGGGGGTCCGCAACCTACGAGCAGTACTTC CSVRGSATYEQYF
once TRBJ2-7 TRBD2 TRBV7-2 TGTGCCAGCAGCTCAACTGGGGCGGGGGGGCGCTCCTACGAGCAGTACTTC CASSSTGAGGRSYEQYF
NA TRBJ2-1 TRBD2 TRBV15 TGTGCCACCAGCAGAGCGCTAGCGGGAGCATATGAGCAGTTCTTC CATSRALAGAYEQFF
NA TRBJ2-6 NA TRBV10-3 TGTGCCACCGGGTCTAGCTCTGGGGCCAACGTCCTGACTTTC CATGSSSGANVLTF
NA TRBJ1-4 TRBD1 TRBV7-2 TGTGCCAGCAGCTTGGGACAGGCCCGTGAAAAACTGTTTTTT CASSLGQAREKLFF
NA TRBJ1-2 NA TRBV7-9 TGTGCCAGCAGCTCGGCTTCCCCCAAGGTATATGGCTACACCTTC CASSSASPKVYGYTF
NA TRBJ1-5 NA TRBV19 TGTGCCAGTAGTAAGACTGAGTATAGCAATCAGCCCCAGCATTTT CASSKTEYSNQPQHF
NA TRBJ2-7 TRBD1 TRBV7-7 TGTGCTAGCAGCTTATCTTTCCCAGGGGGACAGGGAGCCTCCTACGAGCAGTACTTC CASSLSFPGGQGASYEQYF
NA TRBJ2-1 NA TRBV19 TGTGCCAGTAGTATCGGTTATGACAGAACGAGCTCCTACAATGAGCAGTTCTTC CASSIGYDRTSSYNEQFF
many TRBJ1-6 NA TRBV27 TGTGCCAGCAGTTTTGATAACACGCATTCACCCCTCCACTTT CASSFDNTHSPLHF
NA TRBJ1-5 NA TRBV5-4 TGTGCCAGCAGTGCTAATTCCCCTAGCAATCAGCCCCAGCATTTT CASSANSPSNQPQHF
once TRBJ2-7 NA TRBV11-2 TGTGCCAGCAGCCCGACCCTTGACAGATCTCTTAGGGACGAGCAGTACTTC CASSPTLDRSLRDEQYF
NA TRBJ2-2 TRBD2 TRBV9 TGTGCCAGCAGCGAGACGGGGGGTCGTTTCACCGGGGAGCTGTTTTTT CASSETGGRFTGELFF
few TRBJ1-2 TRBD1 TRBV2 TGTGCCAGCAGTGTGTACCTGACAGGGGGTGACTATGGCTACACCTTC CASSVYLTGGDYGYTF
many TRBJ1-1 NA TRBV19 TGTGCCAGTAGTCCCCGCCGGGCCTCAGTAAGGAACACTGAAGCTTTCTTT CASSPRRASVRNTEAFF
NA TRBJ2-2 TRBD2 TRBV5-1 TGCGCCAGCAGCTTGATTCCAGCGGGGGGGATGAACACCGGGGAGCTGTTTTTT CASSLIPAGGMNTGELFF
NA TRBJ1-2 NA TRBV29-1 TGCAGCGTTGCTAATCAGGCGGATTATGGCTACACCTTC CSVANQADYGYTF
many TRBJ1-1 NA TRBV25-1 TGTGCCAGCATTCAGACAGGTTTGAACACTGAAGCTTTCTTT CASIQTGLNTEAFF
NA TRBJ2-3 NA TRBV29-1 TGCAGCGTTGCCGTGGAGGGGCAGACAGATACGCAGTATTTT CSVAVEGQTDTQYF
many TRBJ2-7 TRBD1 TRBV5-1 TGCGCCAGCAGCTTGGCCGGGACAGGGGAGGAAGAGCAGTACTTC CASSLAGTGEEEQYF
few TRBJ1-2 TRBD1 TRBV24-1 TGTGCCACCAGTGATCAGGGGGCCTATGGCTACACCTTC CATSDQGAYGYTF
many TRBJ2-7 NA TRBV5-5 TGTGCCAGCAGTTTGGAGTACTCGAGGGGGGATAGAATTTACGAGCAGTACTTC CASSLEYSRGDRIYEQYF
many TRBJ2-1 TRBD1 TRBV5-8 TGTGCCAGCAGCCCCACAGGGGGAAGTGAGCAGTTCTTC CASSPTGGSEQFF
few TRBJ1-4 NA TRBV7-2 TGTGCCAGCAGTTGGAAGACAGGTGAAAAACTGTTTTTT CASSWKTGEKLFF
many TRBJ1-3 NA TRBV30 TGTGCCTGGAGCTCAGGGTTCTTAGGAAACACCATATATTTT CAWSSGFLGNTIYF
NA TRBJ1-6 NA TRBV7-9 TGTGCCAGCAGCTTAGGCCTTAATTCACCCCTCCACTTT CASSLGLNSPLHF
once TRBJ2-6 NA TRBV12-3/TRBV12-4 TGTGCCACCTCCGGGCCCGATCAGGCCGACGTCCTGACTTTC CATSGPDQADVLTF
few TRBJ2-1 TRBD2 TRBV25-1 TGTGCCAGCAGTGACCCCGGGGGGACTAGCGGCAATGAGCGGTTCTTC CASSDPGGTSGNERFF
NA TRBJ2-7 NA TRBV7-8 TGTGCCAGCAGCTTATCAGCGCTTAAGGGGGACGGGTACGAGCAGTACTTC CASSLSALKGDGYEQYF
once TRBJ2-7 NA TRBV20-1 TGCAGTGCTAGAGATGGCCACGAACAGGTCCACTCCTACGAGCAGTACTTC CSARDGHEQVHSYEQYF
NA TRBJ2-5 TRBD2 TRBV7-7 TGTGCTAGCAGCTTAGACCTAGCGGGGGTAGGAGAGACCCAGTACTTC CASSLDLAGVGETQYF
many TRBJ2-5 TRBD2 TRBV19 TGTGCCAGTTCCCGGGTAGCGGGGCTTCGGTACCAAGAGACCCAGTACTTC CASSRVAGLRYQETQYF
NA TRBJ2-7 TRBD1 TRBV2 TGTGCCAGCAGCGGGGGACAGGGTACCTACGAGCAGTACTTC CASSGGQGTYEQYF
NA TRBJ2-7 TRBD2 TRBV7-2 TGTGCCAGCAGCTCAAGCGGGGGGGAGTACGAGCAGTACTTC CASSSSGGEYEQYF
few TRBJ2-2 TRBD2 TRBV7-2 TGTGCCAGCAGCTTAGGTCGTCGACTAGCGGGGGGCCGCAACACCGGGGAGCTGTTTTTT CASSLGRRLAGGRNTGELFF
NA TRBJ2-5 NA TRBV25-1 TGTGCCAGCAGTGAATATGGGTCAGGGACAAAGACCCAGTACTTC CASSEYGSGTKTQYF
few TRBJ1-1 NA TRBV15 TGTGCCACCAGCAGAGTGCGAACTGAAGCTTTCTTT CATSRVRTEAFF
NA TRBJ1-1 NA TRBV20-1 TGCAGTGCTAGTGATCCAGGGCAGGGAAACACTGAAGCTTTCTTT CSASDPGQGNTEAFF
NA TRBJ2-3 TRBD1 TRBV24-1 TGTGCCACCAGTGTGAGGACAGGGGGGCCAGATACGCAGTATTTT CATSVRTGGPDTQYF
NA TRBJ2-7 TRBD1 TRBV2 TGTGCCAGCGAGAAGGGGGCAACCTACGAGCAGTACTTC CASEKGATYEQYF
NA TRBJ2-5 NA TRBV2 TGTGCCAGCAGTGAAGCGCTTAGGGGTCAAGAGACCCAGTACTTC CASSEALRGQETQYF
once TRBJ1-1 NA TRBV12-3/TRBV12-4 TGTGCCAGCAGTTCCGAAACTGAAGCTTTCTTT CASSSETEAFF
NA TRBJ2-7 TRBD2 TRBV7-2 TGTGCCAGCAGCCAAAGGGCTAGCGGGAGCGTCGGGTACGAGCAGTACTTC CASSQRASGSVGYEQYF
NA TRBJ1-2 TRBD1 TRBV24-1 TGTGCCACCAGTGGTTTGACAGGGCTTAACTATGGCTACACCTTC CATSGLTGLNYGYTF
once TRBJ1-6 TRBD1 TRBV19 TGTGCCAGTAGTACCCGGGACAGGGACTCACCCCTCCACTTT CASSTRDRDSPLHF
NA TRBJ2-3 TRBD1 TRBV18 TGTGCCAGCTTAACCGGGACAGGGGGCGCGAGGGATACGCAGTATTTT CASLTGTGGARDTQYF
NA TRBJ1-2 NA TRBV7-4 TGTGCCAGCAGCCCCCAGACAGTTAACTATGGCTACACCTTC CASSPQTVNYGYTF
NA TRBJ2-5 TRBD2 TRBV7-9 TGTGCCAGCAGCTCCCTAGAAGGGCGGGGGGCGGCCAGGGAAGAGACCCAGTACTTC CASSSLEGRGAAREETQYF
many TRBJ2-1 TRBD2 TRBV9 TGTGCCAGCAGCGTCGGGACTAGCGGGGGATATGAGCAGTTCTTC CASSVGTSGGYEQFF
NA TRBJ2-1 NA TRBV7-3 TGTGCCAGCAGCTTAACGTCGGGGGTAAATGAGCAGTTCTTC CASSLTSGVNEQFF
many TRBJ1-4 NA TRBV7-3 TGTGCCAGCAGCTTAACTCGCTGGACACCTTCTAATGAAAAACTGTTTTTT CASSLTRWTPSNEKLFF
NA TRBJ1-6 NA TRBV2 TGTGCCAGCAGCCTACAGGCTACGGGAAATTCACCCCTCCACTTT CASSLQATGNSPLHF
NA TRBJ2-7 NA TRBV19 TGTGCCACCCAATACAATCTCGGGCAGTACTTC CATQYNLGQYF